This passage covers 26 T cell receptor beta chains from one sample sequenced in a study of Tregs in tolerant kidney transplant recipients. Clones were sequenced by immunoSEQ multiplex PCR, and TCRdb holds only the in-frame ones, with some missing. The sample gives roughly 120,000 clones, 85% to 95% of which show up once; over 0.5% is in the top ten. Material for sequencing was CD4+ T cells from blood. These receptors were taken from a human donor in good health.

Note on this clone: The same CDR3 arises from other DNA sequences in this sample as well. The V gene is TRBV18, the J gene TRBJ1-1; possible D gene TRBD1, 6 bases. V was clipped by 1 base and J by 1 base, with 7 bases between them. Germline V gives CDR1 KGHSH, CDR2 LQKENI. The CDR3 runs 14 residues. DNA for the CDR3: TGTGCCAGCTCACCACAGACAGGGAACACTGAAGCTTTCTTT. Protein sequence: CASSPQTGNTEAFF.

The gene calls are TRBV5-4 and TRBJ1-1; 8 nucleotides align to TRBD1. The germline V gene encodes CDR1 SGHNT and CDR2 YYREEE (reference sequence). V dropped 6 bases and J dropped 3; count of bases not matched to a gene: 13. This CDR3 is 16 amino acids long. The CDR3 DNA reads as TGTGCCAGCATCCTGAGCGCCGGGACAGGACACACTGAAGCTTTCTTT. Its translation: CASILSAGTGHTEAFF.

The V gene is TRBV5-1, the J gene TRBJ1-6; TRBD1 is a possible D gene (5 bases). CDR3 length: 15 residues. The germline V and J ends were trimmed by 0 bases and 8 bases, with 12 bases remaining between them. The germline gives CDR1 SGHRS, CDR2 YFSETQ. The CDR3 region has the DNA TGCGCCAGCAGCTTGGACAGGTTGGGCTATTCACCCCTCCACTTT. Residues: CASSLDRLGYSPLHF.

This rearrangement joins TRBV11-2 to TRBJ2-7; a possible D gene is TRBD1 (6 bases). The germline V and J ends were trimmed by 1 base and 5 bases, with 15 bases remaining between them. The CDR3 spans 15 residues. Looked up from germline, CDR1 is SGHAT and CDR2 is FQNNGV. CDR3 amino acids: CASSLGSGTTNEQYF. In nucleotides, the CDR3 is TGTGCCAGCAGCTTAGGGTCCGGGACAACCAACGAGCAGTACTTC.

The chain employs TRBV6-6 and TRBJ2-7; D unclear. The germline gives CDR1 MNHNY, CDR2 SVGAGI (reference sequence). The CDR3 loop spans 15 amino acids. V dropped 7 bases and J dropped 3 bases, with 19 bases sitting between them. CDR3: CASKSPWEGVYEQYF. In DNA form, the CDR3 reads TGTGCCAGCAAAAGTCCCTGGGAAGGTGTCTACGAGCAGTACTTC.

The chain carries TRBV2 and TRBJ2-7, with D unclear. This CDR3 is 12 amino acids long. Trimming took 0 bases from V and 6 from J, leaving 6 bases between them. Germline V gene data show CDR1 as SNHLY and CDR2 as FYNNEI. The DNA for the CDR3 is TGTGCCAGCAGTGAAGCGTGGGTCGAGCAGTACTTC. Amino acids: CASSEAWVEQYF.

V and J are TRBV7-9 and TRBJ1-3; no firm D call. Germline V gene data show CDR1 as SEHNR and CDR2 as FQNEAQ (reference sequence). The CDR3 runs 15 residues. V lost 5 bases and J lost 0, with 11 bases in between. The CDR3, as DNA: TGTGCCAGCAGCGCAACACGGATCTCTGGAAACACCATATATTTT. Amino acids: CASSATRISGNTIYF.

This rearrangement joins TRBV5-8 to TRBJ2-5, with D possibly matching TRBD1 (6 bases). V was shortened by 1 base and J by 2 bases, with 9 bases between the two germline ends. Germline V gives CDR1 SGHTS, CDR2 YDEGEE. There are 14 residues in the CDR3. The CDR3 sequence: CASSLFRGQETQYF. The CDR3 DNA is TGTGCCAGCAGCTTGTTTAGGGGGCAAGAGACCCAGTACTTC.

The CDR3 sequence is CASSLGSANTEAFF. CDR3 nucleotide sequence: TGCGCCAGCAGCTTGGGGTCGGCGAACACTGAAGCTTTCTTT. The chain has TRBV5-1 and TRBJ1-1; D is undetermined. V was trimmed by 0 bases and J by 1 base, leaving 7 bases between them. The CDR3 consists of 14 residues. Germline CDR1 and CDR2: SGHRS and YFSETQ.

V is TRBV7-6 and J is TRBJ2-1; 8 bases agree with TRBD1. CDR3 length equals 14 residues. V was clipped by 4 bases and J by 7 bases; unmatched bases: 6. The germline V gene encodes CDR1 SGHVS and CDR2 FNYEAQ. The CDR3 bases are TGTGCCAGCAGCTCAGGACAGGGATGGAATGAGCAGTTCTTC. Protein product: CASSSGQGWNEQFF.

The rearrangement joins TRBV28 to TRBJ1-2, with D possibly being TRBD1 (5 bases). CDR3 length: 15 amino acids. Germline CDR1 MDHEN, CDR2 SYDVKM. V gave up 3 bases and J gave up 4 bases, with 15 bases separating them. DNA for the CDR3: TGTGCCAGCAGTTTTAGTAGGCAGGGCCTCTATGGCTACACCTTC. Translation gives CASSFSRQGLYGYTF.

This clone was recorded a few times. CDR3: CASSLRVHSYEQYF. The CDR3 DNA follows: TGTGCCAGCAGTTTAAGAGTCCACTCCTACGAGCAGTACTTC. The chain recombines TRBV27 with TRBJ2-7; D unresolved. Trimming pared 2 bases from V and 0 bases from J, leaving 8 bases between. This CDR3 contains 14 residues. Germline V CDR1 and CDR2: MNHEY, SMNVEV (reference sequence).

The chain combines TRBV7-2 with TRBJ1-1; D is unclear. CDR3 size: 18 residues. Germline assignment: CDR1 SGHTA and CDR2 FQGNSA. Trimming removed 4 bases from V and 4 bases from J, with 25 bases in between. The CDR3 DNA sequence: TGTGCCAGCAGCTCTTCTTTAGGAGGCCTACGCTCCCGCACTGAAGCTTTCTTT. Its translation is CASSSSLGGLRSRTEAFF.

V usage is TRBV11-2 and J usage is TRBJ1-4; D perhaps matches TRBD1 (6 bases). Germline lookup yields CDR1 SGHAT and CDR2 FQNNGV. Trimming took 4 bases from V and 0 from J, leaving 12 bases between them. The CDR3 is made up of 16 amino acids. CDR3 DNA sequence: TGTGCCAGCAGCTCCGGACAGACCACAACTAATGAAAAACTGTTTTTT. It specifies CASSSGQTTTNEKLFF.

The chain has TRBV11-2 and TRBJ2-4; 7 bases match TRBD1. Germline V gene data show CDR1 as SGHAT and CDR2 as FQNNGV. The CDR3 has 16 residues. Trimming at V came to 5 bases and at J to 6 bases, leaving 13 bases not matched to a gene. In DNA form, the CDR3 reads TGTGCCAGCAGCCGGTTAGAGGGGGCCTACTCAAACATTCAGTACTTC. Protein: CASSRLEGAYSNIQYF. Supplemented by reference TRBV11-2 and TRBJ2-4, the full variable domain reads EAGVAQSPRYKIIEKRQSVAFWCNPISGHATLYWYQQILGQGPKLLIQFQNNGVVDDSQLPKDRFSAERLKGVDSTLKIQPAKLEDSAVYLCASSRLEGAYSNIQYFGAGTRLSVL.

V is TRBV5-1 and J is TRBJ2-5, with 10 bases fitting TRBD2. Germline V CDR1 and CDR2: SGHRS, YFSETQ. CDR3 size: 17 residues. V lost 0 bases and J lost 1; bases outside the gene matches: 6. Written as DNA, the CDR3 is TGCGCCAGCAGCTTGGAAGGGACTAGCGTCATCCAAGAGACCCAGTACTTC. This translates into CASSLEGTSVIQETQYF.

There are a few counts of this clone. The V call is TRBV6-5, the J call TRBJ1-6, with a possible D match to TRBD1 (6 bases). This CDR3 is 16 amino acids long. V lost 3 bases and J 0 bases, leaving 9 bases between the germline ends. Per the germline V gene, CDR1 is MNHEY and CDR2 is SVGAGI. The chain's CDR3 is CASSYDRSSYNSPLHF. In DNA form, the CDR3 reads TGTGCCAGCAGTTATGACAGGAGCTCCTATAATTCACCCCTCCACTTT.

The chain recombines TRBV5-1 with TRBJ2-6, with D unclear. Trimming stripped 0 bases from V and 3 bases from J, with 10 bases between. The CDR3 runs to 16 residues. Germline CDR1 is SGHRS and CDR2 is YFSETQ. In DNA form, the CDR3 reads TGCGCCAGCAGCTTGGCCGCGGCCCGTGGGGCCAACGTCCTGACTTTC. This gives the protein CASSLAAARGANVLTF.

The rearrangement uses TRBV19 and TRBJ1-4, with D perhaps TRBD1 (5 bases). Germline CDR1 is LNHDA and CDR2 is SQIVND (reference sequence). The length of the CDR3 is 14 residues. V was clipped by 1 base and J by 6 bases, with 9 bases between them. The CDR3 sequence: CASSIARVDEKLFF. The CDR3 region has the DNA TGTGCCAGTAGTATAGCCAGGGTGGATGAAAAACTGTTTTTT. The full variable domain, with the rest looked up from reference TRBV19 and TRBJ1-4, is DGGITQSPKYLFRKEGQNVTLSCEQNLNHDAMYWYRQDPGQGLRLIYYSQIVNDFQKGDIAEGYSVSREKKESFPLTVTSAQKNPTAFYLCASSIARVDEKLFFGSGTQLSVL.

J is TRBJ2-7 and V is TRBV27, with a possible D match to TRBD2 (6 bases). V lost 5 bases and J 1 base, leaving 18 bases between the germline ends. CDR1 and CDR2 from the germline V gene are MNHEY and SMNVEV (reference sequence). This CDR3 comprises 16 residues. The CDR3 DNA reads as TGTGCCAGCAGTCCCGATTGGGGGGAGGTGTCCTACGAGCAGTACTTC. Its protein is CASSPDWGEVSYEQYF.

The chain carries TRBV5-6 and TRBJ1-1; the D gene is possibly TRBD1 (6 bases). Germline CDR1 is SGHDT and CDR2 is YYEEEE. Trimming took 4 bases from V and 3 from J, leaving 16 bases between them. This CDR3 has 15 residues. As DNA, the CDR3 is TGTGCCAGCAGCATGCCCAGGGGCCCTTACACTGAAGCTTTCTTT. Its protein is CASSMPRGPYTEAFF.

V is TRBV5-1 and J is TRBJ2-3; 11 bases are a match to TRBD2. From germline, CDR1 is SGHRS and CDR2 YFSETQ. V was pared by 4 bases and J by 5 bases, with 9 bases of the junction left unmatched. CDR3 length: 16 amino acids. CDR3 DNA sequence: TGCGCCAGCAGCCCCCCACTAGCGGGAGTAAAAGATACGCAGTATTTT. Translation gives CASSPPLAGVKDTQYF.

The chain recombines TRBV9 with TRBJ2-1; either TRBD1 or TRBD2 may fit D (6 bases each). This CDR3 has 15 residues. The germline V and J ends were trimmed by 4 bases and 3 bases, with 14 bases remaining between them. In germline, CDR1 is SGDLS, CDR2 YYNGEE. CDR3 sequence (DNA): TGTGCCAGCAGCAGAGACGGAGGGGGCTACAATGAGCAGTTCTTC. Translating it yields CASSRDGGGYNEQFF.

This chain joins TRBV7-8 and TRBJ2-6; 9 bases line up with TRBD1. Trimming removed 5 bases from V and 0 bases from J; junction bases left unmatched: 8. The germline CDR1 and CDR2 sequences are SGHVS and FQNEAQ. This CDR3 is built from 18 residues. CDR3 protein: CASSPRQGVGSGANVLTF. The CDR3 region has the DNA TGTGCCAGCAGCCCTCGACAGGGGGTGGGCTCTGGGGCCAACGTCCTGACTTTC.

The CDR3 region has the DNA TGCAGCGCTGACAGGGGGCGGCAAGAGACCCAGTACTTC. This translates into CSADRGRQETQYF. J is TRBJ2-5 and V is TRBV29-1, with TRBD1 identical over 10 bases. This CDR3 has 13 residues. Germline V lookup: CDR1 SQVTM, CDR2 ANQGSEA. V lost 7 bases to trimming and J lost 2 bases; unmatched junction nucleotides: 4.

The chain uses TRBV27 and TRBJ1-2, with D unclear. The germline V gene encodes CDR1 MNHEY and CDR2 SMNVEV (reference sequence). The CDR3 contains 13 residues. Between the trimmed V and J ends, which lost 7 bases and 8 bases, there was a span of 17 bases. CDR3 DNA sequence: TGTGCCAGCACTTCGAATCTAGTCGGAGGCTACACCTTC. This gives the protein CASTSNLVGGYTF.